This TCR beta chain derives from a study of OX40 agonist ivuxolimab in advanced cancers. Turning to the study itself: Patients were treated with intravenous ivuxolimab, dosed at 0.01 to 10 mg/kg and infused every 2 weeks. Dose-escalation subjects each had hepatocellular carcinoma, melanoma, renal cell or head and neck cancer. Three dose-escalation patients had partial responses: one with hepatocellular carcinoma and two with cutaneous melanoma.

Sampled blood was obtained at baseline, cycle 4 day 1, and cycle 7 day 1. Sequenced by immunoSEQ multiplex PCR; TCRdb stores in-frame clones only, minus some. The sample lists around 53,000 clones, around nine tenths occurring once. V shed 2 bases and J shed 3 bases, with 15 bases lying between them. CDR3 length equals 15 residues. In germline, CDR1 is SGDLS, CDR2 YYNGEE. The chain combines TRBV9 with TRBJ2-7; D possibly corresponds to TRBD1 (6 bases). Sequencing used CD4+ or CD8+ T cells sorted from blood, obtained in a trial of the OX40 agonist ivuxolimab. This TCR derives from an adult with an advanced solid tumor such as melanoma, head and neck, liver or kidney cancer. CDR3 in DNA: TGTGCCAGCAGCGTGAGGGGGACGGATTACTACGAGCAGTACTTC. It encodes CASSVRGTDYYEQYF.